Below, 16 T cell receptor beta chains from the same sample are listed, as sequenced in a study of T cell repertoires in cytomegalovirus infection. No antigen has been identified for these receptors. TCRdb re-derived calls from the reads in MiXCR, one entry per CDR3 protein. Of fewer than 950,000 distinct CDR3 sequences in the sample, less than 35% were seen once. The sequenced sample was cultured CD8+ T cells from PBMCs, obtained from culture after CMV antigen stimulation. Receptors were obtained from a human donor in good health (CMV status not recorded). Some clones in this sample may be carry-over from other donors' samples.

The chain recombines TRBV18 with TRBJ2-3; D is uncertain. The ends were cut back, 9 bases at V and 0 bases at J, with 10 bases in the middle. CDR1 is KGHSH, CDR2 LQKENI, per germline. The CDR3 consists of 13 residues. The DNA of the CDR3 is TGTGCCAGTTTACATGAAAGCACAGATACGCAGTATTTT. Translating it yields CASLHESTDTQYF.

This clonotype was counted a few times. The J gene is TRBJ2-1, the V gene TRBV2; D possibly corresponds to TRBD1 (6 bases). Trimming stripped 6 bases from V and 3 bases from J, with 12 bases between. Germline-derived CDR1 and CDR2 are SNHLY and FYNNEI. There are 14 residues in the CDR3. The CDR3 region is CASRGQPLYNEQFF. The DNA for the CDR3 is TGTGCCAGCAGAGGACAGCCTCTCTACAATGAGCAGTTCTTC.

V is TRBV4-3 and J is TRBJ1-3; D ambiguous. Germline V gene sequence: CDR1 LGHNA, CDR2 YSLEER. The CDR3 has 16 residues. Trimming cost V 4 bases and J 0 bases, with 13 bases left between them. The CDR3 DNA reads TGCGCCAGCAGCCCATCCTCCGGGAGCTCTGGAAACACCATATATTTT. It is translated as CASSPSSGSSGNTIYF.

V gene TRBV19 combines with J gene TRBJ2-2; the D gene is possibly TRBD1 (5 bases). V dropped 7 bases and J dropped 0 bases, with 15 bases sitting between them. This CDR3 is 16 amino acids long. Germline values: CDR1 LNHDA, CDR2 SQIVND (reference sequence). The chain's CDR3 is CASIFERGSNTGELFF. The CDR3 DNA reads TGTGCCAGTATCTTCGAAAGGGGCTCGAACACCGGGGAGCTGTTTTTT.

V gene TRBV9 combines with J gene TRBJ2-6; TRBD1 aligns across 9 bases. Trimming at V came to 2 bases and at J to 1 base, leaving 4 bases not matched to a gene. Germline V CDR1 and CDR2: SGDLS, YYNGEE. CDR3 length: 17 residues. The CDR3 coding sequence is TGTGCCAGCAGCGTCTGGGACAGGGCTTCTGGGGCCAACGTCCTGACTTTC. It specifies CASSVWDRASGANVLTF.

This clonotype was detected a few times. The rearrangement uses TRBV5-1 and TRBJ1-1; 7 positions match TRBD1. CDR1 and CDR2 from the germline V gene are SGHRS and YFSETQ. The ends lost 1 base at V and 2 bases at J; junction bases unmatched: 8. This CDR3 region has 16 residues. The CDR3, as DNA: TGCGCCAGCAGCTTGACGTACAGGGGATCCAACACTGAAGCTTTCTTT. Residues: CASSLTYRGSNTEAFF.

This clonotype was seen a handful of times. The V gene is TRBV12-3 or TRBV12-4, the J gene TRBJ2-4; 12 nucleotides agree with TRBD2. The CDR3 totals 17 residues. The junction had 3 bases not matched to a gene; V was cut back by 3 bases and J by 0 bases. DNA of the CDR3: TGTGCCAGCAGTTTCGGACTAGCGGGGCGAGCCAAAAACATTCAGTACTTC. Encoded protein: CASSFGLAGRAKNIQYF.

This chain uses TRBV4-3 with TRBJ1-1; the match to TRBD1 covers 8 bases. With 2 bases clipped from V and 13 bases from J, the junction kept 12 bases outside the gene matches. CDR1 and CDR2 from the germline V gene are LGHNA and YSLEER. CDR3 length: 14 amino acids. CDR3 amino acids: CASSQRRETGEFFF. Here the CDR3 DNA reads TGCGCCAGCAGCCAACGCCGTGAGACAGGGGAGTTTTTCTTT.

This sequence joins TRBV6-2 or TRBV6-3 and TRBJ1-6; a possible D gene is TRBD1 (6 bases). Germline V gene lookup returns CDR1 MNHEY and CDR2 SVGEGT. This CDR3 has 15 amino acids. The ends were cut back, 7 bases at V and 7 bases at J, with 17 bases in the middle. CDR3 sequence: CASKLRQATNSPLHF. Written as DNA, the CDR3 is TGTGCCAGCAAATTAAGACAGGCAACAAATTCACCCCTCCACTTT.

V usage is TRBV6-1 and J usage is TRBJ1-4; unclear D gene. The CDR3 has 15 amino acids. Germline CDR1 and CDR2: MNHNS and SASEGT. Trimming removed 0 bases at V and 1 base at J, with 6 bases between. DNA of the CDR3: TGTGCCAGCAGTGAAGCTTGGGAAACTAATGAAAAACTGTTTTTT. The encoded protein is CASSEAWETNEKLFF.

There are a few counts of this clonotype. The chain recombines TRBV7-9 with TRBJ2-3, with D possibly called TRBD1 or TRBD2 (5 bases each). The CDR3 length is 15 residues. The V end was cut by 3 bases, the J end by 2 bases, with 12 bases between. Germline CDR1 SEHNR, CDR2 FQNEAQ (reference sequence). CDR3 sequence reads: CASSLRGAATDTQYF. The CDR3 coding sequence is TGTGCCAGCAGCTTGCGAGGGGCAGCCACAGATACGCAGTATTTT.

There are a few counts of this clonotype. The chain has TRBV7-2 and TRBJ2-1; TRBD2 matches 11 bases. The CDR3 extends over 18 amino acids. In germline, CDR1 is SGHTA, CDR2 FQGNSA. With 5 bases clipped from V and 7 bases from J, the junction kept 16 bases outside the gene matches. The chain's CDR3 is CASSPGVGLAGGGNEQFF. The CDR3 bases are TGTGCCAGCAGCCCCGGTGTGGGCCTAGCGGGGGGTGGAAATGAGCAGTTCTTC.

This clonotype was seen a handful of times. The rearrangement uses TRBV7-8 and TRBJ1-3; tentatively, D is TRBD1 (5 bases). The V gene lost 11 bases and the J gene lost 1 base, with 6 bases spanning the gap. The CDR3 length is 11 residues. Germline V gives CDR1 SGHVS, CDR2 FQNEAQ. The CDR3 region is CAWGSGNTIYF. In nucleotides, the CDR3 is TGTGCCTGGGGGTCTGGAAACACCATATATTTT.

The chain uses TRBV25-1 and TRBJ2-1; the match to TRBD2 covers 9 bases. There are 16 residues in the CDR3. V lost 1 base and J lost 3; bases outside the gene matches: 4. The V gene's germline CDR1 is MGHDK and CDR2 SYGVNS. In DNA form, the CDR3 reads TGTGCCAGCAGTGAATTTGGAGCGGGGGGCTACAATGAGCAGTTCTTC. Its protein is CASSEFGAGGYNEQFF. Drawing the rest from reference TRBV25-1 and TRBJ2-1, the complete variable domain is EADIYQTPRYLVIGTGKKITLECSQTMGHDKMYWYQQDPGMELHLIHYSYGVNSTEKGDLSSESTVSRIRTEHFPLTLESARPSHTSQYLCASSEFGAGGYNEQFFGPGTRLTVL.

CDR3 coding DNA: TGTGCCAGCAGCCCGGACAGGGAGTCTGACTACACCTTC. It is translated as CASSPDRESDYTF. The chain uses TRBV7-9 and TRBJ1-2; 8 bases match TRBD1. The CDR3 contains 13 residues. The germline gives CDR1 SEHNR, CDR2 FQNEAQ (reference sequence). V shed 5 bases, J shed 10 bases, and the junction held 9 bases outside the gene matches.

Note on this clonotype: It may be a read error: a sequence one base away is much more abundant. The chain uses TRBV20-1 and TRBJ1-2, with D unclear. The CDR3 covers 12 residues. In germline, CDR1 is DFQATT, CDR2 SNEGSKA (reference sequence). This CDR3 reads CSTRDGYYGYTF. Here the CDR3 DNA reads TGCAGTACTAGAGATGGGTACTATGGCTACACCTTC.